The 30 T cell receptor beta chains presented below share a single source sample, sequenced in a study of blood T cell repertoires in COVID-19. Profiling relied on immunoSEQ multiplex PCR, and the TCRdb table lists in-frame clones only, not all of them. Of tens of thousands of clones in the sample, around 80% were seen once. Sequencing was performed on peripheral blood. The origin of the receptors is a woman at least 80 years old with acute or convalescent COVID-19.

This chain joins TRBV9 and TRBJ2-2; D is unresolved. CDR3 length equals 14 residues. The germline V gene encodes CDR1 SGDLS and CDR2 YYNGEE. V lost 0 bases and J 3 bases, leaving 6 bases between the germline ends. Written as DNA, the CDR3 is TGTGCCAGCAGCGTAGGGCTGGACACCGGGGAGCTGTTTTTT. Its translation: CASSVGLDTGELFF.

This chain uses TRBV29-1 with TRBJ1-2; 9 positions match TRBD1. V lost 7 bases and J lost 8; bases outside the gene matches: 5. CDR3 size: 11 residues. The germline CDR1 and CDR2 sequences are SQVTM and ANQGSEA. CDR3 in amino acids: CSAETGGGYTF. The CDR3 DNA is TGCAGCGCTGAGACAGGGGGAGGCTACACCTTC.

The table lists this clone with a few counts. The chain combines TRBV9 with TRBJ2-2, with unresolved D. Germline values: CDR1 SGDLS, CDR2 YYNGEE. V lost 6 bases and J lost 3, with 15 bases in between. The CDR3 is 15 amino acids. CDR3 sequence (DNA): TGTGCCAGCACCCCCTCTGGGCCCTACACCGGGGAGCTGTTTTTT. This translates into CASTPSGPYTGELFF.

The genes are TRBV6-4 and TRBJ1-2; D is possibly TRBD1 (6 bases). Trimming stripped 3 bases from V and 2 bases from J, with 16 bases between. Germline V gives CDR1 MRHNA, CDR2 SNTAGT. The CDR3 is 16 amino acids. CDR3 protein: CASSEQPGARNYGYTF. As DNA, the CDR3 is TGTGCCAGCAGTGAACAGCCAGGGGCGCGAAACTATGGCTACACCTTC.

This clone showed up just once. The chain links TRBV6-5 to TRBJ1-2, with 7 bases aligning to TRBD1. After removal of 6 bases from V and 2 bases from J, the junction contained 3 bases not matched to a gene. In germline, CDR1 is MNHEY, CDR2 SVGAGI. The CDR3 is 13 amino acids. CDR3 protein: CASRRGQNYGYTF. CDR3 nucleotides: TGTGCCAGCAGAAGGGGACAGAACTATGGCTACACCTTC.

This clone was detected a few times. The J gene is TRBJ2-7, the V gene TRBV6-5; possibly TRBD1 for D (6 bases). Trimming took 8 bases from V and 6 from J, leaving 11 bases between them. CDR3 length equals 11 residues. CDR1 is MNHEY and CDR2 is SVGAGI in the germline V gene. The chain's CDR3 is CASQEGGEQYF. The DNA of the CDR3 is TGTGCCAGCCAAGAAGGGGGCGAGCAGTACTTC.

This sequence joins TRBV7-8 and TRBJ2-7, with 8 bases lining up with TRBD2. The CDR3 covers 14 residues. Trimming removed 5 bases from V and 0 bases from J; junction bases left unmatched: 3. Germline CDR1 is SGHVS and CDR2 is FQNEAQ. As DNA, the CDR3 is TGTGCCAGCAGCCAAAGCGGGAGCTCCTACGAGCAGTACTTC. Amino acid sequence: CASSQSGSSYEQYF.

CDR3 DNA: TGTGCCAGCAGTTTAAGTGCGCTGACAGCGACCCCTGGAAAACTGTTTTTT. Translating it yields CASSLSALTATPGKLFF. The chain is built from TRBV27 and TRBJ1-4; a weak D match, TRBD1 (5 bases). CDR1 is MNHEY, CDR2 SMNVEV, per germline (reference sequence). This CDR3 is 17 amino acids long. Trimming shortened V by 2 bases and J by 10 bases, and 23 bases separated the two germline ends.

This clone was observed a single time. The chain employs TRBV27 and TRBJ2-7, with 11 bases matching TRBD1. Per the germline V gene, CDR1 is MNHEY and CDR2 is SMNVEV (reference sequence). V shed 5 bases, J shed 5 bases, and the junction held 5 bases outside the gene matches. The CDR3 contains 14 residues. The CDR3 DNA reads TGTGCCAGCAGTCGAGGGACAGGGGGAAACGAGCAGTACTTC. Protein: CASSRGTGGNEQYF.

CDR3 in amino acids: CASSTSTGMEKLFF. The DNA of the CDR3 is TGTGCCAGCAGTACCTCGACAGGGATGGAAAAACTGTTTTTT. V usage is TRBV6-5 and J usage is TRBJ1-4; 7 bases align to TRBD1. The CDR3 has 14 residues. Germline CDR1 MNHEY, CDR2 SVGAGI. Trimming removed 5 bases from V and 8 bases from J; junction bases left unmatched: 8.

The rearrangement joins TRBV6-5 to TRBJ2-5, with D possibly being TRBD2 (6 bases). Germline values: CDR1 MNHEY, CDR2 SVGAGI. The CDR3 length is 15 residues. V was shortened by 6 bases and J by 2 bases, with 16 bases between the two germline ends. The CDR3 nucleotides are TGTGCCAGCAGACCACAAATAGGGACTCAAGAGACCCAGTACTTC. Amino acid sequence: CASRPQIGTQETQYF.

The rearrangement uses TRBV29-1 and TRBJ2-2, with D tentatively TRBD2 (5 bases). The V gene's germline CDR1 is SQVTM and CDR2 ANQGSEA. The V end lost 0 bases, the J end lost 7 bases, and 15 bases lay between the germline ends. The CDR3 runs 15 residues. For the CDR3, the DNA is TGCAGCGTTGAAGAGGACTCCAGGATAGGCGGGGAGCTGTTTTTT. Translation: CSVEEDSRIGGELFF.

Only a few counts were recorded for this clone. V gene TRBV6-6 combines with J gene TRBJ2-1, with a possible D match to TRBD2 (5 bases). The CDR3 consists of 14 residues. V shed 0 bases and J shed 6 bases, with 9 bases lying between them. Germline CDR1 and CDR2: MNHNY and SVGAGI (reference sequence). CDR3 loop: CASSYSIGSNEQFF. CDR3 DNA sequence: TGTGCCAGCAGTTACTCGATTGGGAGCAATGAGCAGTTCTTC.

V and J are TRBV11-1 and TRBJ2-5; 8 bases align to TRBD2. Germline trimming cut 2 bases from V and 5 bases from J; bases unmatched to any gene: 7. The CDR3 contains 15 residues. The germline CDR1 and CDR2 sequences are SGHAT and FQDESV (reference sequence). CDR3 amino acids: CASSLSREAWETQYF. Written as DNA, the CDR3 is TGTGCCAGCAGCTTATCGCGGGAGGCTTGGGAGACCCAGTACTTC.

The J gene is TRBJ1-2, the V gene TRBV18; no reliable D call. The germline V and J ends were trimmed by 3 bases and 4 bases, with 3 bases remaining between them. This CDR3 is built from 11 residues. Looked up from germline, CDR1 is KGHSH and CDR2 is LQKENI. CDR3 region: CASSPSYGYTF. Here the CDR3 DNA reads TGTGCCAGCTCACCCTCCTATGGCTACACCTTC. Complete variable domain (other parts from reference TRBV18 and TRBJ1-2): NAGVMQNPRHLVRRRGQEARLRCSPMKGHSHVYWYRQLPEEGLKFMVYLQKENIIDESGMPKERFSAEFPKEGPSILRIQQVVRGDSAAYFCASSPSYGYTFGSGTRLTVV.

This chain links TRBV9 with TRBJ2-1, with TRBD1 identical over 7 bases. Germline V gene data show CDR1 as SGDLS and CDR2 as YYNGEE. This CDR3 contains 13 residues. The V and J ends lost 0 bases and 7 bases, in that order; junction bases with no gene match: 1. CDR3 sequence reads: CASSVVDRNEQFF. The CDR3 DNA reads TGTGCCAGCAGCGTAGTGGACAGGAATGAGCAGTTCTTC.

CDR3 nucleotide sequence: TGTGCCAGCAGCTTAGACGGGAGGGCCGGGGAGACCCAGTACTTC. Residues: CASSLDGRAGETQYF. The chain carries TRBV7-2 and TRBJ2-5; 8 bases are shared with TRBD2. This CDR3 has 15 residues. Germline V CDR1 and CDR2: SGHTA, FQGNSA. Germline trimming cut 1 base from V and 5 bases from J; bases unmatched to any gene: 6. The full variable domain, its missing parts supplied by reference TRBV7-2 and TRBJ2-5, is GAGVSQSPSNKVTEKGKDVELRCDPISGHTALYWYRQSLGQGLEFLIYFQGNSAPDKSGLPSDRFSAERTGGSVSTLTIQRTQQEDSAVYLCASSLDGRAGETQYFGPGTRLLVL.

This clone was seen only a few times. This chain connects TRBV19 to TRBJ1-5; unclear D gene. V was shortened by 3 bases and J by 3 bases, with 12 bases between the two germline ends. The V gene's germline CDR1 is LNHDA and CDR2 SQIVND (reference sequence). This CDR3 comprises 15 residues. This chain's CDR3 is CASSIGGLYNQPQHF. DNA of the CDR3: TGTGCCAGTAGTATTGGCGGATTATACAATCAGCCCCAGCATTTT.

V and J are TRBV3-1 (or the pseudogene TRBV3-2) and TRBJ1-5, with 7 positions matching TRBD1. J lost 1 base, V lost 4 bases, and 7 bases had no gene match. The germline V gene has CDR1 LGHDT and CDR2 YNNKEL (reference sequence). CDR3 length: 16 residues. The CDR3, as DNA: TGTGCCAGCAGCCTCAACAGGGGTGAAAGCAATCAGCCCCAGCATTTT. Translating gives CASSLNRGESNQPQHF.

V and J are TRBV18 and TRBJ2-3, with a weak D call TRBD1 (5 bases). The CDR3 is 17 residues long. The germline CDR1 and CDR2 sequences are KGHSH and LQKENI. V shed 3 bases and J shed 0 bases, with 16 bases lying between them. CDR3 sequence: CASSPYPRTTSTDTQYF. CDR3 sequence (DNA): TGTGCCAGCTCACCTTACCCGAGGACAACTAGCACAGATACGCAGTATTTT.

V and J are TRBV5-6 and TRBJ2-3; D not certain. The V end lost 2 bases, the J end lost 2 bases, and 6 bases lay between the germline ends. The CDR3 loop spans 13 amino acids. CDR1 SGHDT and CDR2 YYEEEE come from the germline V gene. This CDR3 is CASSLQYTDTQYF. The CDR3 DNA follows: TGTGCCAGCAGCTTACAGTACACAGATACGCAGTATTTT.

The CDR3 region has the DNA TGTGCCAGCAGTTTGCTGGGCGGGGCCAACGTCCTGACTTTC. Encoded protein: CASSLLGGANVLTF. The chain joins TRBV27 to TRBJ2-6; D gene unclear. This CDR3 contains 14 residues. V was shortened by 3 bases and J by 4 bases, with 7 bases between the two germline ends. Germline V gives CDR1 MNHEY, CDR2 SMNVEV (reference sequence).

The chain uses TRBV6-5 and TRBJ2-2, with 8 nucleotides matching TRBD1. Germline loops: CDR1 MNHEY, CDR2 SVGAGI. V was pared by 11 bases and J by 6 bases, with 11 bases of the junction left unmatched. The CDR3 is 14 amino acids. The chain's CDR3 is CAAQRGRGPGELFF. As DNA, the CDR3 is TGTGCCGCCCAAAGGGGCAGGGGGCCCGGGGAGCTGTTTTTT.

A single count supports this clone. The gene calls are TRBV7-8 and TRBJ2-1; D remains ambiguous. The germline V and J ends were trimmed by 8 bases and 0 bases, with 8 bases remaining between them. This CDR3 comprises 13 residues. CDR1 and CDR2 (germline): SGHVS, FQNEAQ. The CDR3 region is CASLLSSYNEQFF. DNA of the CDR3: TGTGCCAGCCTTCTAAGCTCCTACAATGAGCAGTTCTTC.

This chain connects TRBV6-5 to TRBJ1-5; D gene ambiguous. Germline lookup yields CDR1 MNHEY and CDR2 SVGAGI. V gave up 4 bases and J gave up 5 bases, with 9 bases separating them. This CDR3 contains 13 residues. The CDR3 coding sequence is TGTGCCAGCAGTTTTCAGGCGCATCAGCCCCAGCATTTT. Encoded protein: CASSFQAHQPQHF.

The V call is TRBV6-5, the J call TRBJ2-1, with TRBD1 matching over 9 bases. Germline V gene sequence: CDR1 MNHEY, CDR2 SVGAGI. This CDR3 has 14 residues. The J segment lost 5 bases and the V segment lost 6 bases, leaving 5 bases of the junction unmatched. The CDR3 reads CASRPGQGDNEQFF. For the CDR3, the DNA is TGTGCCAGCAGACCGGGACAGGGAGACAATGAGCAGTTCTTC.

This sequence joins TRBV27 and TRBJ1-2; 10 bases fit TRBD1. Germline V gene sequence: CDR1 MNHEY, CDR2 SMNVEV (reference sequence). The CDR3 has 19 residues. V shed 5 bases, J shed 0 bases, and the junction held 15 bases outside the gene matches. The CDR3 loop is CASSRVGTGALSANYGYTF. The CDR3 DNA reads TGTGCCAGCAGTAGGGTGGGGACAGGGGCCCTCTCAGCTAACTATGGCTACACCTTC.

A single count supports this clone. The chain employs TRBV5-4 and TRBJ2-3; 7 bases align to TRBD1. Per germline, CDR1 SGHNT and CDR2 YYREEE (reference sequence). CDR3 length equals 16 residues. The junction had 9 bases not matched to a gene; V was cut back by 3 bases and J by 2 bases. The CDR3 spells CASSSAQGKVTDTQYF. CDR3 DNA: TGTGCCAGCAGCTCAGCACAGGGGAAGGTCACAGATACGCAGTATTTT.

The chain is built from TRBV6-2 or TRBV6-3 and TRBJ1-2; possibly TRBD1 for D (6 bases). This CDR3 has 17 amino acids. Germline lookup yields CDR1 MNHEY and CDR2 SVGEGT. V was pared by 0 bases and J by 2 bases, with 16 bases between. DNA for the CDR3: TGTGCCAGCAGTTACTCGGGACACCTTATTTTCAACTATGGCTACACCTTC. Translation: CASSYSGHLIFNYGYTF.

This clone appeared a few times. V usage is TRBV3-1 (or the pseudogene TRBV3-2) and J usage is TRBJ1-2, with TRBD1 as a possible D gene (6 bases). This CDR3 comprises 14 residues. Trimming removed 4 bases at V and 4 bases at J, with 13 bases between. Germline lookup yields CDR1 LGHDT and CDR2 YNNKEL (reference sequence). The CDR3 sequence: CASSPLTGPYGYTF. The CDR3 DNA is TGTGCCAGCAGCCCATTGACAGGCCCCTATGGCTACACCTTC.